Each of the 23 T cell receptor beta chains below was sequenced from the same sample in a study of blood T cell repertoires in COVID-19. Assay: immunoSEQ multiplex PCR; the TCRdb copy retains only in-frame clones and omits some. The sample carries approximately 120,000 clones, approximately 81% recorded once. Sample: peripheral blood. All receptors come from a man aged 35-49 years with active or convalescent COVID-19.

This chain links TRBV6-5 with TRBJ2-1, with 7 bases matching TRBD2. CDR1 and CDR2 (germline): MNHEY, SVGAGI. CDR3 length: 14 amino acids. Trimming at V came to 7 bases and at J to 4 bases, leaving 7 bases not matched to a gene. The CDR3 protein is CASILDGGYNEQFF. CDR3 DNA sequence: TGTGCCAGCATTCTTGACGGGGGGTACAATGAGCAGTTCTTC.

V usage is TRBV20-1 and J usage is TRBJ2-3; D not resolved. The CDR3 is made up of 11 amino acids. The ends were cut back, 3 bases at V and 3 bases at J, with 4 bases in the middle. The germline V gene has CDR1 DFQATT and CDR2 SNEGSKA (reference sequence). CDR3 protein: CSARRTDTQYF. CDR3 DNA: TGCAGTGCTAGGCGGACAGATACGCAGTATTTT.

The rearrangement links TRBV7-6 to TRBJ2-1; 7 bases map to TRBD2. The CDR3 sequence is 18 residues long. Trimming removed 3 bases from V and 4 bases from J; junction bases left unmatched: 15. CDR1 is SGHVS, CDR2 FNYEAQ, per germline. The CDR3 DNA reads TGTGCCAGCAGCTTCCCCAGGACTAGAGATCTGGGATACAATGAGCAGTTCTTC. Translated: CASSFPRTRDLGYNEQFF.

J is TRBJ1-1 and V is TRBV10-2; the D gene is possibly TRBD1 (6 bases). The CDR3 has 13 amino acids. Germline-derived CDR1 and CDR2 are WSHSY and SAAADI. The V end was cut by 3 bases, the J end by 4 bases, with 9 bases between. The CDR3 reads CASSDQGITEAFF. For the CDR3, the DNA is TGCGCCAGCAGTGATCAGGGGATCACTGAAGCTTTCTTT.

The gene calls are TRBV6-2 or TRBV6-3 and TRBJ1-2; no clear D. This CDR3 contains 17 residues. V was shortened by 5 bases and J by 3 bases, with 22 bases between the two germline ends. Germline lookup yields CDR1 MNHEY and CDR2 SVGEGT. CDR3 bases: TGTGCCAGCAGTAGAGACCCGGTAGGCCGCGGGGACTATGGCTACACCTTC. This codes for CASSRDPVGRGDYGYTF.

This clone showed up just a few times. This sequence joins TRBV20-1 and TRBJ1-2, with D unresolved. V lost 3 bases and J lost 3, with 14 bases in between. The V gene's germline CDR1 is DFQATT and CDR2 SNEGSKA (reference sequence). The CDR3 extends over 14 amino acids. CDR3 residues: CSASLPGVDYGYTF. DNA for the CDR3: TGCAGTGCTAGTTTACCGGGAGTTGACTATGGCTACACCTTC.

The chain has TRBV4-2 and TRBJ1-2; 7 nucleotides align to TRBD1. Unmatched junction bases numbered 7, after V lost 1 base and J lost 8 bases. This CDR3 comprises 14 residues. The V gene's germline CDR1 is LGHNA and CDR2 YNFKEQ. CDR3 coding DNA: TGTGCCAGCAGCCAAGCCGAGGGGGCGCGGGGCTACACCTTC. It is translated as CASSQAEGARGYTF.

The chain is built from TRBV27 and TRBJ2-2; no firm D call. The CDR3 extends over 15 amino acids. Germline-derived CDR1 and CDR2 are MNHEY and SMNVEV (reference sequence). V lost 5 bases to trimming and J lost 6 bases, with 16 bases between them. CDR3 residues: CASSITVDGSGELFF. CDR3 nucleotide sequence: TGTGCCAGCAGTATTACAGTGGATGGATCCGGGGAGCTGTTTTTT.

The genes are TRBV6-5 and TRBJ1-3; 8 nucleotides align to TRBD1. CDR1 and CDR2 from the germline V gene are MNHEY and SVGAGI. CDR3 length: 14 amino acids. Germline trimming cut 6 bases from V and 4 bases from J; bases unmatched to any gene: 5. The CDR3 loop is CASRMDRVGNTIYF. The CDR3 nucleotides are TGTGCCAGCAGGATGGACAGGGTCGGAAACACCATATATTTT.

The chain uses TRBV12-5 and TRBJ1-2, with TRBD1 as a possible D gene (5 bases). In germline, CDR1 is LGHNT, CDR2 FRNRAP. The CDR3 runs 12 residues. Deletions cut 6 bases from V and 5 bases from J, with 10 bases between. The CDR3 is CASGLQGYGYTF. The CDR3 DNA is TGTGCTAGTGGCCTCCAGGGTTATGGCTACACCTTC.

This clone was found once. The chain joins TRBV11-1 to TRBJ2-7, with 7 bases aligning to TRBD2. This CDR3 spans 13 amino acids. Germline V CDR1 and CDR2: SGHAT, FQDESV (reference sequence). Trimming removed 4 bases from V and 5 bases from J; junction bases left unmatched: 5. CDR3 sequence (DNA): TGTGCCAGCAGCTCCACTGGACTAGACGAGCAGTACTTC. Its translation is CASSSTGLDEQYF. The full variable domain, its missing parts supplied by reference TRBV11-1 and TRBJ2-7, is EAEVAQSPRYKITEKSQAVAFWCDPISGHATLYWYRQILGQGPELLVQFQDESVVDDSQLPKDRFSAERLKGVDSTLKIQPAELGDSAMYLCASSSTGLDEQYFGPGTRLTVT.

The J gene is TRBJ1-1, the V gene TRBV9; 7 bases match TRBD1. V lost 4 bases and J lost 4; bases outside the gene matches: 10. The germline V gene has CDR1 SGDLS and CDR2 YYNGEE. CDR3 length equals 15 residues. The CDR3 DNA follows: TGTGCCAGCAGCCCACCCGACAGGGCCGTCACTGAAGCTTTCTTT. Translation: CASSPPDRAVTEAFF.

The chain recombines TRBV15 with TRBJ2-1; possibly TRBD2 for D (6 bases). Germline CDR1 and CDR2: LNHNV and YYDKDF (reference sequence). The CDR3 length is 16 residues. Deletions cut 0 bases from V and 7 bases from J, with 16 bases between. CDR3 protein: CATSRDRAGSENEQFF. CDR3 in DNA: TGTGCCACCAGCAGAGATAGGGCGGGGTCTGAGAATGAGCAGTTCTTC.

This chain uses TRBV6-1 with TRBJ1-2; no definite D call. Trimming removed 0 bases at V and 7 bases at J, with 6 bases between. This CDR3 is built from 12 residues. In germline, CDR1 is MNHNS, CDR2 SASEGT. DNA of the CDR3: TGTGCCAGCAGTGAAGCGTCGAGTGGCTACACCTTC. Translation: CASSEASSGYTF.

The chain carries TRBV30 and TRBJ1-2; D gene unclear. Per germline, CDR1 GTSNPN and CDR2 SVGIG (reference sequence). The V gene lost 2 bases and the J gene lost 8 bases, with 15 bases spanning the gap. The CDR3 loop spans 13 amino acids. This CDR3 is CAWSQPGGWGYTF. The CDR3 DNA is TGTGCCTGGAGTCAACCGGGAGGGTGGGGCTACACCTTC.

The genes are TRBV2 and TRBJ1-5; D unresolved. Germline CDR1 is SNHLY and CDR2 is FYNNEI. Trimming stripped 4 bases from V and 9 bases from J, with 16 bases between. The CDR3 extends over 14 amino acids. DNA for the CDR3: TGTGCCAGCAGTGCGCGGATGCGGGAAGGGCCCCAGCATTTT. It specifies CASSARMREGPQHF.

V gene TRBV25-1 combines with J gene TRBJ2-1; D is undetermined. CDR1 is MGHDK, CDR2 SYGVNS, per germline. V was clipped by 4 bases and J by 9 bases, with 13 bases between them. CDR3 length equals 13 residues. DNA for the CDR3: TGTGCCAGCAGTGCTCGCCCCTCGGGTGAGCAGTTCTTC. Its protein product is CASSARPSGEQFF.

The CDR3 DNA reads TGTGCCAGTAGTGGCGGGGGGCGACGATCAGAGACCCAGTACTTC. This codes for CASSGGGRRSETQYF. The chain recombines TRBV19 with TRBJ2-5; 8 bases are a match to TRBD2. V lost 5 bases, J lost 4 bases, and 9 bases stayed unmatched. CDR1 LNHDA and CDR2 SQIVND come from the germline V gene (reference sequence). The CDR3 has 15 residues.

The chain has TRBV29-1 and TRBJ2-5; TRBD2 matches 8 bases. J lost 4 bases, V lost 3 bases, and 7 bases had no gene match. In germline, CDR1 is SQVTM, CDR2 ANQGSEA. This CDR3 spans 14 amino acids. In DNA, the CDR3 is TGCAGCGTTGAGGGCCTAGCGGGTGGAGAGACCCAGTACTTC. Protein sequence: CSVEGLAGGETQYF.

The chain couples TRBV5-4 to TRBJ1-2; D possibly corresponds to TRBD1 (6 bases). Germline CDR1 SGHNT, CDR2 YYREEE (reference sequence). The CDR3 covers 15 residues. V was pared by 0 bases and J by 3 bases, with 12 bases between. CDR3 DNA sequence: TGTGCCAGCAGCTTGGGCAGGGGCGCTGACTATGGCTACACCTTC. This gives the protein CASSLGRGADYGYTF.

The genes are TRBV4-1 and TRBJ2-7; 10 nucleotides match TRBD1. Germline lookup yields CDR1 MGHRA and CDR2 YSYEKL. V gave up 0 bases and J gave up 3 bases; unmatched junction bases: 5. There are 16 residues in the CDR3. The CDR3 loop is CASSQERDRGNYEQYF. The DNA for the CDR3 is TGCGCCAGCAGCCAAGAGAGGGACAGGGGAAACTACGAGCAGTACTTC.

The chain is built from TRBV5-1 and TRBJ1-1; 8 nucleotides line up with TRBD1. Germline trimming cut 5 bases from V and 7 bases from J; bases unmatched to any gene: 7. The CDR3 is made up of 13 amino acids. The germline gives CDR1 SGHRS, CDR2 YFSETQ. The chain's CDR3 is CASRNRGSNEAFF. DNA for the CDR3: TGCGCCAGCAGAAACAGGGGGTCCAATGAAGCTTTCTTT.

The V gene is TRBV7-2, the J gene TRBJ1-5; TRBD1 is a possible D gene (5 bases). CDR3 size: 15 residues. The V end lost 6 bases, the J end lost 7 bases, and 19 bases lay between the germline ends. Germline lookup yields CDR1 SGHTA and CDR2 FQGNSA. As DNA, the CDR3 is TGTGCCAGCAGTCCGACCGACGAGTCAGGGCAGCCCCAGCATTTT. Its translation is CASSPTDESGQPQHF. Filled out from reference TRBV7-2 and TRBJ1-5, the complete variable domain reads GAGVSQSPSNKVTEKGKDVELRCDPISGHTALYWYRQSLGQGLEFLIYFQGNSAPDKSGLPSDRFSAERTGGSVSTLTIQRTQQEDSAVYLCASSPTDESGQPQHFGDGTRLSIL.